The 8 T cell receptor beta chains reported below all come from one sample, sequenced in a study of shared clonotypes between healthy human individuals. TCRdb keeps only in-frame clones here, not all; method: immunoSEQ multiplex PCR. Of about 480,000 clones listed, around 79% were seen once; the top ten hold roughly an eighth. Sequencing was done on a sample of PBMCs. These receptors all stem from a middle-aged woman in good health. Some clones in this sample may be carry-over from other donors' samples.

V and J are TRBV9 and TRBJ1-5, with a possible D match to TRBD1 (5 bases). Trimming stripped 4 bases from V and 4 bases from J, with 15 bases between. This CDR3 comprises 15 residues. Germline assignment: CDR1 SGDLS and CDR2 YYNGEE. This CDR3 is CASSPGGESNQPQHF. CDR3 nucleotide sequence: TGTGCCAGCAGCCCCGGAGGGGAATCAAATCAGCCCCAGCATTTT. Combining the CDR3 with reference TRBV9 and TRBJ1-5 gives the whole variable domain DSGVTQTPKHLITATGQRVTLRCSPRSGDLSVYWYQQSLDQGLQFLIQYYNGEERAKGNILERFSAQQFPDLHSELNLSSLELGDSALYFCASSPGGESNQPQHFGDGTRLSIL.

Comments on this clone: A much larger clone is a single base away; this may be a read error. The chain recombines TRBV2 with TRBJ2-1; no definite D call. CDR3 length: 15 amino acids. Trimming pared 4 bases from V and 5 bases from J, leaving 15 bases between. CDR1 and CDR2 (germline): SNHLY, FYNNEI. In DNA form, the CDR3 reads TGTGCCAGCAGTGCCCGGAAGGCCACCGACAATGAGCAGTTCTTC. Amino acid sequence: CASSARKATDNEQFF.

The CDR3 sequence: CASSFGHYPSTDTQYF. The CDR3 DNA follows: TGTGCCAGCAGCTTCGGACACTACCCTAGCACAGATACGCAGTATTTT. The chain combines TRBV13 with TRBJ2-3; weak D call: TRBD1 (5 bases). The CDR3 runs to 16 residues. V lost 3 bases and J 0 bases, leaving 13 bases between the germline ends. CDR1 is PRHDT, CDR2 FYEKMQ, per germline (reference sequence).

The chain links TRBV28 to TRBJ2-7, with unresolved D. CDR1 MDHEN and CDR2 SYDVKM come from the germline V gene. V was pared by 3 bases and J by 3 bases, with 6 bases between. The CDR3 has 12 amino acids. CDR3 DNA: TGTGCCAGCAGTTTGGTGAACTACGAGCAGTACTTC. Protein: CASSLVNYEQYF.

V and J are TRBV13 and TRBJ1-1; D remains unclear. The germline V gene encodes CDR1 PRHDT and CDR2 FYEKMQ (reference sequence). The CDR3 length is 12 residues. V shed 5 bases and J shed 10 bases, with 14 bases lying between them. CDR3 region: CASSQVGISAFF. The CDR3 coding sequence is TGTGCCAGCAGCCAAGTTGGGATCTCAGCTTTCTTT.

CDR3 residues: CASSLLGLADNEQFF. The CDR3 DNA follows: TGTGCCAGCAGCTTACTAGGACTAGCGGACAATGAGCAGTTCTTC. The chain is built from TRBV7-8 and TRBJ2-1; 10 bases line up with TRBD2. Germline V CDR1 and CDR2: SGHVS, FQNEAQ. The CDR3 consists of 15 residues. V trimming: 2 bases; J trimming: 5 bases; junction bases outside the gene matches: 3.

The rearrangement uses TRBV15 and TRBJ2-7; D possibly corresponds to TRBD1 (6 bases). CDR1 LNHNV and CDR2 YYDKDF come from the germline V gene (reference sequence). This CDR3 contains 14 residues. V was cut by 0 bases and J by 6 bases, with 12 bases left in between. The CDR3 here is CATSRDGQRAEQYF. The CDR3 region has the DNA TGTGCCACCAGCAGAGATGGACAGCGAGCCGAGCAGTACTTC.

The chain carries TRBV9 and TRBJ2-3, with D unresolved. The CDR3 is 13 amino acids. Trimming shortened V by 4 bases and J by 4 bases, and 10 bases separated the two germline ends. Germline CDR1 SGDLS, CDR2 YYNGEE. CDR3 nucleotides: TGTGCCAGCAGCACGCGTGTCGCAGATACGCAGTATTTT. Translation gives CASSTRVADTQYF.